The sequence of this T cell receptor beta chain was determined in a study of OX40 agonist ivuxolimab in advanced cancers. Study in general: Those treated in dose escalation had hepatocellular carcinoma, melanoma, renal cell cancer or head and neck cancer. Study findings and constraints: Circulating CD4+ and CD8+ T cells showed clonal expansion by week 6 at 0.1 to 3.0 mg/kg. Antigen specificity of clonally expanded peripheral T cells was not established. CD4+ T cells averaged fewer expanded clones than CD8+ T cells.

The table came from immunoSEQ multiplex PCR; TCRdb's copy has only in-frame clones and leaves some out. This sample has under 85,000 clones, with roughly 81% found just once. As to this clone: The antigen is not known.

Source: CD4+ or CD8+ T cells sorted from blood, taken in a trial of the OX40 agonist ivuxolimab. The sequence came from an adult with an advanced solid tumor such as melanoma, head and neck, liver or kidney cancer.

The CDR3 is CASSEGAFEAFF. The DNA for the CDR3 is TGTGCCAGCTCAGAGGGAGCTTTTGAAGCTTTCTTT. J is TRBJ1-1 and V is TRBV18, with no clear D. This CDR3 contains 12 residues. CDR1 is KGHSH, CDR2 LQKENI, per germline. V gave up 5 bases and J gave up 7 bases, with 11 bases separating them.